These 2 T cell receptor beta chains were all obtained from the same sample, sequenced in a study. One entry per CDR3 protein results from TCRdb running MiXCR on the 5' RACE reads. The sample carries roughly 13,000 distinct CDR3 sequences, 23% recorded once. The source material was naive CD4+ T cells sorted from blood. The subset: naive CD4+ T cells, CD4+CD45RA+CD25-. These receptor sequences come from a female donor with breast cancer.

This clonotype was seen a few times. The J gene is TRBJ2-1, the V gene TRBV18; D is unresolved. V lost 1 base and J lost 0, with 10 bases in between. This CDR3 is built from 16 residues. The V gene's germline CDR1 is KGHSH and CDR2 LQKENI. The CDR3 DNA sequence: TGTGCCAGCTCACCACAAGCACCGAGCTCCTACAATGAGCAGTTCTTC. Translating it yields CASSPQAPSSYNEQFF.

This chain joins TRBV18 and TRBJ1-1, with TRBD1 identical over 8 bases. Looked up from germline, CDR1 is KGHSH and CDR2 is LQKENI. There are 15 residues in the CDR3. Trimming took 3 bases from V and 6 from J; bases not matched to a gene: 9. The CDR3 nucleotides are TGTGCCAGCTCACCGATCAGGGGGCTGGACGCTGAAGCTTTCTTT. It yields the protein CASSPIRGLDAEAFF.